This entry features one T cell receptor (beta chain) sequence. Its target is not known. This specimen belongs to a study of identical twins. TCRdb re-analysed the 5' RACE reads in MiXCR, keeping a single row per CDR3 protein. The repertoire includes 430,000 or so distinct CDR3 sequences, 24% of them detected once, and just under 3% sits in the top ten. Germline CDR1 reads SGHRS; CDR2 reads YFSETQ. CDR3 length equals 14 residues. V lost 2 bases and J 2 bases, leaving 9 bases between the germline ends. Study-wide findings and caveats: Out-of-frame alpha sequences shared by twins showed excess low generation probability. Out-of-frame TCR alpha sharing in monozygotic twins exceeded recombination model predictions.

These data were also reused for a study on T cells expressing NK-cell markers.

The sample was CD4+ T cells sorted from blood. The V call is TRBV5-1, the J call TRBJ2-3; D gene uncertain. The TCR comes from a woman aged 18 to 35 in good health. DNA of the CDR3: TGCGCCAGCAGCTTTGGCTCCTACACAGATACGCAGTATTTT. Translation: CASSFGSYTDTQYF.